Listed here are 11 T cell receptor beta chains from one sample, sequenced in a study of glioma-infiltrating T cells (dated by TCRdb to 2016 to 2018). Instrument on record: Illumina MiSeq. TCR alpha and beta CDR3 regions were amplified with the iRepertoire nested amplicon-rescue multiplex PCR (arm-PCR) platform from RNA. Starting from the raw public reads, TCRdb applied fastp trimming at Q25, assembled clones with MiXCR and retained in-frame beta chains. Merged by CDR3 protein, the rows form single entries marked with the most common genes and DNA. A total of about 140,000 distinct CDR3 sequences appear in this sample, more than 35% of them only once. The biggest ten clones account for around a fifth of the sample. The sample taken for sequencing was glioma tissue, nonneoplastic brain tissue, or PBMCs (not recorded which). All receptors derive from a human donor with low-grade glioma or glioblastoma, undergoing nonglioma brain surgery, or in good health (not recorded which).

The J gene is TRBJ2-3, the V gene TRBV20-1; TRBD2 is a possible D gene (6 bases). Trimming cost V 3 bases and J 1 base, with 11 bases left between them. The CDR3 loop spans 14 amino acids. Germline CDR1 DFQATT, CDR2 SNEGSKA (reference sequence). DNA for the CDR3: TGCAGTGCTAGTAGGTGGGAGGGCACAGATACGCAGTATTTT. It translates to CSASRWEGTDTQYF.

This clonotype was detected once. The CDR3 DNA sequence: TGCGCCAGCAGCCCGGATGACAGGGTGCAGTACTTC. Its translation is CASSPDDRVQYF. The chain employs TRBV4-3 and TRBJ2-7; the match to TRBD1 covers 7 bases. CDR1 is LGHNA, CDR2 YSLEER, per germline. Losses at the gene ends were 4 bases for V and 9 bases for J; bases not matched to a gene: 6. This CDR3 is 12 amino acids long.

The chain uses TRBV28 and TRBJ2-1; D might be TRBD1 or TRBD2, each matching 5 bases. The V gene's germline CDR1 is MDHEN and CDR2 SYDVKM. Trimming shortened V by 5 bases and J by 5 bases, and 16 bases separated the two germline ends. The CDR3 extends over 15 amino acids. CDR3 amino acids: CASSRRDGVNNEQFF. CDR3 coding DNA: TGTGCCAGCAGTCGCCGGGACGGGGTCAACAATGAGCAGTTCTTC.

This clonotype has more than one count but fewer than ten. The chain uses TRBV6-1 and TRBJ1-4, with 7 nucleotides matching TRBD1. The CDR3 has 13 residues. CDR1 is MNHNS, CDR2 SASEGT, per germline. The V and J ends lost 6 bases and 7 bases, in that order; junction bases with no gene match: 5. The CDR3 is CASRPTGAEKLFF. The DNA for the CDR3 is TGTGCCAGCAGACCAACAGGGGCTGAAAAACTGTTTTTT.

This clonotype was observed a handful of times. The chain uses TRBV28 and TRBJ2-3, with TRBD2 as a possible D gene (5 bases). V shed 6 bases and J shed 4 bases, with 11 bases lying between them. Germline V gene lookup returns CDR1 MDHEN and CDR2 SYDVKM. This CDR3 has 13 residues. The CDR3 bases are TGTGCCAGCAGCTCAACTAGTCCAGATACGCAGTATTTT. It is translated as CASSSTSPDTQYF.

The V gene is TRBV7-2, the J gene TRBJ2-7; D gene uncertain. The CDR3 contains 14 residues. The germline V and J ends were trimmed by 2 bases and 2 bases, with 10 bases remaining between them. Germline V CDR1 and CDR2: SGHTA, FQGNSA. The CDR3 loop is CASSLRSFTYEQYF. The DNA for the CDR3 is TGTGCCAGCAGCTTAAGGTCGTTCACCTACGAGCAGTACTTC. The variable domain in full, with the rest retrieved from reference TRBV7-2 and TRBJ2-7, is GAGVSQSPSNKVTEKGKDVELRCDPISGHTALYWYRQSLGQGLEFLIYFQGNSAPDKSGLPSDRFSAERTGGSVSTLTIQRTQQEDSAVYLCASSLRSFTYEQYFGPGTRLTVT.

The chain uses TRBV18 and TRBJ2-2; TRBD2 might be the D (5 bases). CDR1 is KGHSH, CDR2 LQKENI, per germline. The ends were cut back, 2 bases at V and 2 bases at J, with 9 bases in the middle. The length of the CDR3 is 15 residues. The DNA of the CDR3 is TGTGCCAGCTCACCAAGCCTAGCAAACACCGGGGAGCTGTTTTTT. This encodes CASSPSLANTGELFF. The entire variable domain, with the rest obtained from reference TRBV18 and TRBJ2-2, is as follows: NAGVMQNPRHLVRRRGQEARLRCSPMKGHSHVYWYRQLPEEGLKFMVYLQKENIIDESGMPKERFSAEFPKEGPSILRIQQVVRGDSAAYFCASSPSLANTGELFFGEGSRLTVL.

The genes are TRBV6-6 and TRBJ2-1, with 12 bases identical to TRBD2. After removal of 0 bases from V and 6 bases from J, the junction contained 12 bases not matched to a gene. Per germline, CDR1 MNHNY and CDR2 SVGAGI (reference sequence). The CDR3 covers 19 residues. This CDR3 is CASSYSPGLAGYRVNEQFF. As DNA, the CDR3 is TGTGCCAGCAGTTACTCACCGGGACTAGCGGGTTATAGGGTCAATGAGCAGTTCTTC.

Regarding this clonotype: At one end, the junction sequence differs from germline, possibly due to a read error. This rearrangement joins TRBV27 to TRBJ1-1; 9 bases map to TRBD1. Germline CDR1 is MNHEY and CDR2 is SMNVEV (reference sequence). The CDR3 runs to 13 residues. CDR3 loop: CASGRTGDTVAFF. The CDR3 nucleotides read TGTGCCAGCGGACGGACAGGGGACACTGTAGCTTTCTTT.

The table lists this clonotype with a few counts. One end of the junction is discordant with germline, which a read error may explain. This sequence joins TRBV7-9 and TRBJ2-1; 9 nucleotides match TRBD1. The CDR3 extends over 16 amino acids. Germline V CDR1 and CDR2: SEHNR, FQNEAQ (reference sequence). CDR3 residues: CARSSTGTGSINEQFF. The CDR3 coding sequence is TGTGCCCGCAGCTCTACTGGGACAGGGAGTATCAATGAGCAGTTCTTC.

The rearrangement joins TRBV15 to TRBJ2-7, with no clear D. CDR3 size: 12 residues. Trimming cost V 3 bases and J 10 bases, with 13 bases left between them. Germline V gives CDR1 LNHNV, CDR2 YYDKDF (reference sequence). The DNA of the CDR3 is TGTGCCACCAGCAGGGGGTACAATGACCAGTACTTC. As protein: CATSRGYNDQYF.